This T cell receptor beta chain came from a study of T cell responses to AZD1222 COVID-19 vaccine. General observations from the study: Donors were chiefly white British, with a greater number of females, and clonal diversity was perhaps underestimated. Two AZD1222 administrations were followed by greater Spike-specific TCR breadth and depth. Unmutated variant regions reportedly attract nearly half of all spike-specific TCRs.

Only in-frame clones appear in the TCRdb table, and some are missing; sequencing was by immunoSEQ multiplex PCR. This sample has around 79,000 clones; 87% occur once, and the top ten carry about 1.6%. Germline trimming cut 4 bases from V and 5 bases from J; bases unmatched to any gene: 8. Per the germline V gene, CDR1 is GTSNPN and CDR2 is SVGIG (reference sequence). This CDR3 has 14 residues. Of note for this clone: Its antigen is unknown.

This TCR derives from an adult in good health. The chain joins TRBV30 to TRBJ2-1; 7 positions match TRBD2. The specimen was peripheral blood, collected on day 0 of AZD1222 vaccination. The CDR3 DNA sequence: TGTGCCTGGACCAATGGGGGGAGGGACAATGAGCAGTTCTTC. Amino acids: CAWTNGGRDNEQFF.